This T cell receptor (beta chain) was obtained from a study of shared clonotypes between healthy human individuals. Study background: Contributing individuals were a couple of females and a few males aged 18 to 49.

Points from the study as a whole: Despite large depth, sorted-subset datasets appeared incompletely sequenced. Shared across a handful of donors were around 5% of the naive CD4 clonotypes.

The CDR3 spans 14 residues. Per the germline V gene, CDR1 is GTSNPN and CDR2 is SVGIG (reference sequence). Trimming shortened V by 0 bases and J by 5 bases, and 11 bases separated the two germline ends. About 33,000 T cell genomes (approximately 190 ng DNA) went into each sorted-subset replicate. This table comes from immunoSEQ multiplex PCR, and its TCRdb copy is limited to in-frame clones, with some not included. The table lists roughly 2,300,000 clones, about 90% of them singletons. Note on this clone: The antigen is not known.

This clonotype was obtained from a man between 18 and 29 years old in good health. Some clones in this sample may be carry-over from other donors' samples. The chain is built from TRBV30 and TRBJ2-1; TRBD2 might be the D (6 bases). Specimen: naive CD4+ T cells from PBMCs. Subset given: CD45RA+ positively selected. CDR3 DNA sequence: TGTGCCTGGAGTGTACGTAGCGGAGACAATGAGCAGTTCTTC. Its protein product is CAWSVRSGDNEQFF.